A selection of T cell receptor beta chains follows, all from one sample in a study of shared clonotypes between healthy human individuals. Sequenced by immunoSEQ multiplex PCR; TCRdb stores in-frame clones only, minus some. In the table there are about 680,000 clones, 92% of which are singletons. Sample: naive CD8+ T cells sorted from blood. These receptors originate from a man younger than 45 in good health. Each CDR3 is given with its conserved first and last residue. Fields, in order: J gene, V gene, CDR3 protein.

>TRBJ2-1|TRBV11-2
CASSELAGVANEQFF
>TRBJ2-1|TRBV29-1
CSVGGLAGGPSYNEQFF
>TRBJ1-3|TRBV4-1
CASSQDPSAGNTIYF
>TRBJ2-7|TRBV7-2
CASSQWTSGSGYEQYF
>TRBJ2-3|TRBV7-9
CASRPATGASTDTQYF
>TRBJ2-7|TRBV14
CASSQDQGSISYEQYF
>TRBJ2-2|TRBV4-2
CASSQPGELFF
>TRBJ2-5|TRBV7-6
CASSFTSGIEETQYF
>TRBJ2-5|TRBV5-1
CASSSPSGLLPKKETQYF
>TRBJ2-7|TRBV28
CASTESYEQYF
>TRBJ2-3|TRBV7-9
CASSPPGGTDTQYF
>TRBJ2-7|TRBV29-1
CSAAGQVGGRIYEQYF
>TRBJ1-2|TRBV29-1
CSVEAPIGQGAEGYTF
>TRBJ1-1|TRBV13
CASRSGQMNTEAFF
>TRBJ2-7|TRBV28
CATTGSDYEQYF
>TRBJ2-5|TRBV18
CASSLPGLAGEETQYF
>TRBJ2-2|TRBV7-2
CASSLVAGGLGELFF
>TRBJ2-7|TRBV19
CASSPFGSSYEQYF
>TRBJ2-1|TRBV19
CASSSLLNEQFF
>TRBJ2-2|TRBV7-6
CASSLAGGELFF
>TRBJ2-7|TRBV7-9
CASSSGGMYEQYF
>TRBJ2-3|TRBV29-1
CSVVAGVTDTQYF
>TRBJ2-1|TRBV5-4
CASSSPERPEQFF
>TRBJ2-7|TRBV28
CASSQPGTGVYEQYF
>TRBJ2-1|TRBV9
CASSEEGPASGPNNEQFF
>TRBJ2-7|TRBV19
CASSMRRPPYDEQYF
>TRBJ2-2|TRBV6-5
CASSYGANTGELFF
>TRBJ2-1|TRBV28
CASSLEGGTGDSYNEQFF
>TRBJ2-3|TRBV27
CASSLAGVAQYF
>TRBJ2-7|TRBV6-5
CASSYEGPHYEQYF
>TRBJ2-7|TRBV27
CASSHLGTGVSYEQYF
>TRBJ1-3|TRBV9
CASSARSSGNTIYF
>TRBJ1-4|TRBV5-6
CASREQGASNEKLFF
>TRBJ2-1|TRBV9
CASSEGGGRFGEQFF
>TRBJ1-4|TRBV9
CASSDSGGTNEKLFF
>TRBJ2-7|TRBV7-2
CASSLVGAGSYEQYF
>TRBJ2-1|TRBV7-8
CASSPGTPSYNEQFF